A single sample is the source of the 25 T cell receptor beta chains below, sequenced in a study of Ad26.COV2.S vaccination and SARS-CoV-2 variants. Sample treatment: over 15 received Ad26.COV2.S at low or high dose, single or two shots; about 5 received placebo; per-sample allocation not given. Day 63 after the first injection of vaccine or placebo was the sampling time. Method: immunoSEQ multiplex PCR; TCRdb's copy keeps in-frame clones and lacks some. The table includes hundreds of thousands of clones, 80% to 90% detected once. The sequencing here drew on peripheral blood, taken in a trial of Ad26.COV2.S vaccine versus placebo. The receptors were sampled from a person aged 18-60 years who received the Ad26.COV2.S COVID-19 vaccine or a placebo.

This chain links TRBV4-1 with TRBJ2-7, with TRBD2 matching over 7 bases. The germline V gene has CDR1 MGHRA and CDR2 YSYEKL. V lost 7 bases, J lost 5 bases, and 8 bases stayed unmatched. This CDR3 region has 13 residues. CDR3 amino acids: CASKRGLNDEQYF. As DNA, the CDR3 is TGCGCCAGCAAGCGGGGACTGAATGACGAGCAGTACTTC.

This sequence joins TRBV5-1 and TRBJ1-4; 8 bases are a match to TRBD1. CDR1 is SGHRS, CDR2 YFSETQ, per germline. The CDR3 consists of 15 residues. V gave up 3 bases and J gave up 3 bases; unmatched junction bases: 4. The CDR3 region has the DNA TGCGCCAGCAGCTCGAGACAGGGGCCTAATGAAAAACTGTTTTTT. Translation gives CASSSRQGPNEKLFF.

This chain uses TRBV13 with TRBJ2-2; D could derive from TRBD1 or TRBD2 (6 bases each). Trimming left V 1 base short and J 5 bases short, with 8 bases between. Germline V CDR1 and CDR2: PRHDT, FYEKMQ (reference sequence). The CDR3 is 14 residues long. The CDR3 protein is CASSLEGGTGELFF. The DNA for the CDR3 is TGTGCCAGCAGCTTAGAGGGGGGTACCGGGGAGCTGTTTTTT.

This clone was counted many times. J is TRBJ2-3 and V is TRBV6-5, with 11 bases aligning to TRBD2. Per germline, CDR1 MNHEY and CDR2 SVGAGI. The CDR3 consists of 16 residues. Germline trimming cut 0 bases from V and 6 bases from J; bases unmatched to any gene: 5. The CDR3 DNA follows: TGTGCCAGCAGTTACTCGATAGCGGGGGGGCGGGATACGCAGTATTTT. Amino acid sequence: CASSYSIAGGRDTQYF.

The rearrangement joins TRBV18 to TRBJ2-1, with a tentative D call TRBD2 (6 bases). Trimming took 1 base from V and 6 from J, leaving 16 bases between them. Germline CDR1 KGHSH, CDR2 LQKENI. The CDR3 loop spans 16 amino acids. The CDR3 sequence: CASSPLIMEGFNEQFF. CDR3 nucleotides: TGTGCCAGCTCACCACTTATCATGGAGGGCTTCAATGAGCAGTTCTTC.

This clone was found once. The rearrangement joins TRBV9 to TRBJ1-3, with D possibly TRBD1 on 6 matching bases. The CDR3 runs 16 residues. Trimming took 0 bases from V and 0 from J, leaving 10 bases between them. Germline V gene lookup returns CDR1 SGDLS and CDR2 YYNGEE. This CDR3 reads CASSVGDTGSGNTIYF. CDR3 nucleotides: TGTGCCAGCAGCGTAGGGGACACGGGCTCTGGAAACACCATATATTTT.

The chain carries TRBV20-1 and TRBJ2-1, with 8 bases matching TRBD2. Germline trimming cut 3 bases from V and 7 bases from J; bases unmatched to any gene: 11. CDR3 length equals 15 residues. CDR1 is DFQATT, CDR2 SNEGSKA, per germline (reference sequence). This CDR3 reads CSASGGTSRVNEQFF. DNA of the CDR3: TGCAGTGCTAGTGGAGGGACTAGTAGAGTGAATGAGCAGTTCTTC.

The chain combines TRBV18 with TRBJ1-2, with D possibly matching TRBD1 (5 bases). Per the germline V gene, CDR1 is KGHSH and CDR2 is LQKENI. V lost 0 bases, J lost 7 bases, and 9 bases lay in between. The CDR3 runs 13 residues. CDR3 in amino acids: CASSPPGVTGYTF. The CDR3 bases are TGTGCCAGCTCACCACCAGGGGTAACTGGCTACACCTTC. Full variable domain (rest looked up from reference TRBV18 and TRBJ1-2): NAGVMQNPRHLVRRRGQEARLRCSPMKGHSHVYWYRQLPEEGLKFMVYLQKENIIDESGMPKERFSAEFPKEGPSILRIQQVVRGDSAAYFCASSPPGVTGYTFGSGTRLTVV.

The chain is built from TRBV27 and TRBJ2-3; 7 nucleotides agree with TRBD1. Germline V gene sequence: CDR1 MNHEY, CDR2 SMNVEV (reference sequence). This CDR3 is built from 16 residues. The ends lost 4 bases at V and 5 bases at J; junction bases unmatched: 12. CDR3 amino acids: CASSSGPGQKLDTQYF. The CDR3, as DNA: TGTGCCAGCAGTTCCGGTCCGGGACAGAAGTTAGATACGCAGTATTTT.

This clone was seen once. V is TRBV12-3 or TRBV12-4 and J is TRBJ1-2; D possibly corresponds to TRBD1 (5 bases). The CDR3 has 13 residues. The germline V and J ends were trimmed by 5 bases and 2 bases, with 9 bases remaining between them. For the CDR3, the DNA is TGTGCCAGCAGTCGGGACGGGAACTATGGCTACACCTTC. Protein product: CASSRDGNYGYTF.

The table lists this clone with a few counts. V gene TRBV7-2 combines with J gene TRBJ1-1, with D uncertain. Germline lookup yields CDR1 SGHTA and CDR2 FQGNSA. The CDR3 totals 13 residues. The ends were cut back, 5 bases at V and 1 base at J, with 8 bases in the middle. As DNA, the CDR3 is TGTGCCAGCAGCCAAGGTAGGAACACTGAAGCTTTCTTT. It encodes CASSQGRNTEAFF.

The chain joins TRBV6-5 to TRBJ2-7, with 10 nucleotides matching TRBD2. The V gene end was trimmed by 5 bases and the J gene end by 1 base; junction bases not matched to a gene: 2. This CDR3 contains 14 residues. Germline loops: CDR1 MNHEY, CDR2 SVGAGI. The CDR3 DNA is TGTGCCAGCAGTAGTAGCGGGGGGTCCTACGAGCAGTACTTC. Protein sequence: CASSSSGGSYEQYF.

The chain uses TRBV7-2 and TRBJ2-7; D call uncertain. CDR3 length: 15 amino acids. The ends were cut back, 1 base at V and 4 bases at J, with 14 bases in the middle. Per the germline V gene, CDR1 is SGHTA and CDR2 is FQGNSA. The CDR3 protein is CASSLGTPGNYEQYF. Here the CDR3 DNA reads TGTGCCAGCAGCTTAGGTACACCCGGAAATTACGAGCAGTACTTC.

The genes are TRBV5-1 and TRBJ1-1; the D is unclear. The V end was cut by 2 bases, the J end by 3 bases, with 14 bases between. The germline gives CDR1 SGHRS, CDR2 YFSETQ. This CDR3 has 15 amino acids. As DNA, the CDR3 is TGCGCCAGCAGCTTACAAGACTCGGCGGACACTGAAGCTTTCTTT. Translated: CASSLQDSADTEAFF. The full variable domain, with the rest looked up from reference TRBV5-1 and TRBJ1-1, is KAGVTQTPRYLIKTRGQQVTLSCSPISGHRSVSWYQQTPGQGLQFLFEYFSETQRNKGNFPGRFSGRQFSNSRSEMNVSTLELGDSALYLCASSLQDSADTEAFFGQGTRLTVV.

The chain carries TRBV9 and TRBJ2-7; TRBD2 agrees at 12 bases. Germline V lookup: CDR1 SGDLS, CDR2 YYNGEE. The CDR3 contains 15 residues. V was clipped by 4 bases and J by 3 bases; unmatched bases: 5. This CDR3 reads CASSPRTSGDYEQYF. Written as DNA, the CDR3 is TGTGCCAGCAGCCCGCGGACTAGCGGGGACTACGAGCAGTACTTC.

The chain couples TRBV12-3 or TRBV12-4 to TRBJ1-2, with D perhaps TRBD1 (5 bases). Trimming pared 4 bases from V and 4 bases from J, leaving 10 bases between. This CDR3 contains 13 residues. CDR3 region: CASSWGRGYGYTF. CDR3 coding DNA: TGTGCCAGCAGTTGGGGGAGAGGCTATGGCTACACCTTC.

V is TRBV4-1 and J is TRBJ1-2; tentative D call: TRBD1 (5 bases). CDR3 length equals 14 residues. V lost 0 bases and J 4 bases, leaving 9 bases between the germline ends. CDR1 and CDR2 (germline): MGHRA, YSYEKL. DNA for the CDR3: TGCGCCAGCAGCCAAGATAGTGACAGCTATGGCTACACCTTC. Translated, it gives CASSQDSDSYGYTF.

The rearrangement uses TRBV3-1 (or the pseudogene TRBV3-2) and TRBJ1-2; D gene unclear. Trimming removed 4 bases from V and 3 bases from J, with 9 bases in between. The V gene's germline CDR1 is LGHDT and CDR2 YNNKEL (reference sequence). The CDR3 runs to 13 residues. The CDR3, as DNA: TGTGCCAGCAGCCCGACTCCGGACTATGGCTACACCTTC. As protein: CASSPTPDYGYTF.

The chain is built from TRBV24-1 and TRBJ1-1, with no clear D. The CDR3 totals 12 residues. Germline V gives CDR1 KGHDR, CDR2 SFDVKD. The V and J ends lost 9 bases and 3 bases respectively, with 10 bases between them. The CDR3 DNA sequence: TGTGCCACCTCTAAGGACGACACTGAAGCTTTCTTT. Translation: CATSKDDTEAFF.

This clone was counted a single time. CDR3 sequence: CASSLAQGPLHF. In DNA form, the CDR3 reads TGTGCCAGCAGCTTGGCCCAGGGACCCCTCCACTTT. The chain carries TRBV5-4 and TRBJ1-6; a possible D gene is TRBD1 (5 bases). The V end lost 0 bases, the J end lost 12 bases, and 7 bases lay between the germline ends. The CDR3 loop spans 12 amino acids. From germline, CDR1 is SGHNT and CDR2 YYREEE (reference sequence).

This chain joins TRBV7-3 and TRBJ2-2; D remains ambiguous. The ends were cut back, 2 bases at V and 1 base at J, with 5 bases in the middle. The CDR3 sequence is 14 residues long. Germline V gene data show CDR1 as SGHTA and CDR2 as FQGTGA. DNA for the CDR3: TGTGCCAGCAGCTTAGGGCTGAACACCGGGGAGCTGTTTTTT. As protein: CASSLGLNTGELFF. The whole variable domain, filled in from reference TRBV7-3 and TRBJ2-2, reads GAGVSQTPSNKVTEKGKYVELRCDPISGHTALYWYRQSLGQGPEFLIYFQGTGAADDSGLPNDRFFAVRPEGSVSTLKIQRTERGDSAVYLCASSLGLNTGELFFGEGSRLTVL.

This clone appeared once. The J gene is TRBJ2-7, the V gene TRBV30; D is perhaps TRBD1 or TRBD2 (5 bases each). The V and J ends lost 2 bases and 0 bases respectively, with 8 bases between them. The CDR3 is 13 residues long. Germline loops: CDR1 GTSNPN, CDR2 SVGIG (reference sequence). As DNA, the CDR3 is TGTGCCTGGAGTTACGGGACCTCCTACGAGCAGTACTTC. Translated, it gives CAWSYGTSYEQYF.

The rearrangement joins TRBV24-1 to TRBJ2-7; TRBD1 might be the D (7 bases). CDR1 is KGHDR and CDR2 is SFDVKD in the germline V gene. Trimming cost V 3 bases and J 6 bases, with 11 bases left between them. The CDR3 length is 13 residues. The CDR3 region has the DNA TGTGCCACCAGTGATCAGGGGGGCGGCGAGCAGTACTTC. Translation gives CATSDQGGGEQYF.

The chain uses TRBV9 and TRBJ2-1; D is possibly TRBD2 (6 bases). This CDR3 has 12 residues. V was clipped by 3 bases and J by 8 bases, with 9 bases between them. Per germline, CDR1 SGDLS and CDR2 YYNGEE. The CDR3 protein is CASSAGEDEQFF. CDR3 in DNA: TGTGCCAGCAGCGCCGGGGAGGATGAGCAGTTCTTC. Based on the CDR3 plus reference TRBV9 and TRBJ2-1, the full variable domain is DSGVTQTPKHLITATGQRVTLRCSPRSGDLSVYWYQQSLDQGLQFLIQYYNGEERAKGNILERFSAQQFPDLHSELNLSSLELGDSALYFCASSAGEDEQFFGPGTRLTVL.

The gene calls are TRBV5-1 and TRBJ1-6; D gene ambiguous. The V gene's germline CDR1 is SGHRS and CDR2 YFSETQ. The CDR3 contains 17 residues. Trimming left V 5 bases short and J 4 bases short, with 19 bases between. This CDR3 reads CASSSGSSTPYNSPLHF. CDR3 bases: TGCGCCAGCAGTAGCGGCAGTTCCACCCCATATAATTCACCCCTCCACTTT.